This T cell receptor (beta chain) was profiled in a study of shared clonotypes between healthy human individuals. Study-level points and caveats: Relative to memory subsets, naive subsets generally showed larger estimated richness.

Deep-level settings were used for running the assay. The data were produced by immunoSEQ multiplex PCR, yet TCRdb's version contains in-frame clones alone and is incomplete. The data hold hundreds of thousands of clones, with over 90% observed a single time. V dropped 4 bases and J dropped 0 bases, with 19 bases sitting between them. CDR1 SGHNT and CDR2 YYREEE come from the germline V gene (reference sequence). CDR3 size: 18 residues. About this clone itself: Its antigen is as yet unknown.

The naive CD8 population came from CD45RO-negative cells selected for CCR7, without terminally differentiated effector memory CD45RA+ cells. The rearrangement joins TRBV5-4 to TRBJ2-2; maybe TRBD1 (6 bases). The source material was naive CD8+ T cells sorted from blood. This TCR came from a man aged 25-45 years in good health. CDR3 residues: CASSPMQQGPPNTGELFF. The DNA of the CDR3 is TGTGCCAGCAGCCCAATGCAACAGGGACCTCCGAACACCGGGGAGCTGTTTTTT.